The rows below give T cell receptor beta chains drawn from one sample of a study of graft-versus-host responses after intestinal transplantation. TCRdb keeps only in-frame clones here, not all; method: immunoSEQ multiplex PCR. Of around 25,000 clones listed, around two fifths are singletons. The specimen comprised alloreactive CD4+ T cells from a mixed lymphocyte reaction culture, sampled before intestinal transplant. All receptors come from a human patient who received an intestinal transplant. CDR3s include the opening cysteine and the closing phenylalanine or tryptophan. D genes are given only for firm matches. Not all rows give a size; the values are once, few, many and, for expanded clones, a class.

v_gene: TRBV9; j_gene: TRBJ2-1; abundance: -; d_gene: -; CDR3aa: CASSVEGTLNEQFF; CDR3nt: TGTGCCAGCAGCGTAGAGGGGACTCTCAATGAGCAGTTCTTC
v_gene: TRBV15; j_gene: TRBJ2-7; abundance: few; d_gene: -; CDR3aa: CATSRDSRLVSYEQYF; CDR3nt: TGTGCCACCAGCAGAGATTCCAGACTAGTCTCCTACGAGCAGTACTTC
v_gene: TRBV5-1; j_gene: TRBJ2-1; abundance: -; d_gene: TRBD2; CDR3aa: CASSGLAGFYNEQFF; CDR3nt: TGCGCCAGTAGCGGACTAGCGGGATTCTACAATGAGCAGTTCTTC
v_gene: TRBV5-1; j_gene: TRBJ1-3; abundance: few; d_gene: TRBD1; CDR3aa: CASSPGQAGNTIYF; CDR3nt: TGCGCCAGCAGCCCGGGACAGGCTGGAAACACCATATATTTT
v_gene: TRBV5-1; j_gene: TRBJ2-1; abundance: few; d_gene: TRBD2; CDR3aa: CASSLGGGLADYNEQFF; CDR3nt: TGCGCCAGCAGCTTGGGGGGGGGACTAGCGGACTACAATGAGCAGTTCTTC
v_gene: TRBV30; j_gene: TRBJ2-7; abundance: -; d_gene: TRBD2; CDR3aa: CAWSVGLSGSYEQYF; CDR3nt: TGTGCCTGGAGTGTAGGGTTAAGCGGGAGCTACGAGCAGTACTTC
v_gene: TRBV5-1; j_gene: TRBJ2-7; abundance: -; d_gene: -; CDR3aa: CASSWGGPYEQYF; CDR3nt: TGCGCCAGCAGCTGGGGGGGCCCCTACGAGCAGTACTTC
v_gene: TRBV10-1; j_gene: TRBJ2-6; abundance: -; d_gene: -; CDR3aa: CASSEWGHPYSGANVLTF; CDR3nt: TGCGCCAGCAGTGAGTGGGGACACCCATACTCTGGGGCCAACGTCCTGACTTTC
v_gene: TRBV4-3; j_gene: TRBJ1-3; abundance: few; d_gene: -; CDR3aa: CASSREGGLLSGNTIYF; CDR3nt: TGCGCCAGCAGCCGGGAGGGGGGGCTCCTCTCTGGAAACACCATATATTTT
v_gene: TRBV6-5; j_gene: TRBJ2-2; abundance: -; d_gene: -; CDR3aa: CASSYVVNTGELFF; CDR3nt: TGTGCCAGCAGTTACGTGGTGAACACCGGGGAACTGTTTTTT
v_gene: TRBV19; j_gene: TRBJ2-3; abundance: -; d_gene: TRBD2; CDR3aa: CASSLHPVLAGGITDTQYF; CDR3nt: TGTGCCAGTAGTCTCCACCCGGTACTAGCGGGAGGGATCACAGATACGCAGTATTTT
v_gene: TRBV7-9; j_gene: TRBJ2-7; abundance: -; d_gene: TRBD2; CDR3aa: CASSRTSGGYEQYF; CDR3nt: TGTGCCAGCAGCCGGACTAGCGGGGGTTACGAGCAGTACTTC